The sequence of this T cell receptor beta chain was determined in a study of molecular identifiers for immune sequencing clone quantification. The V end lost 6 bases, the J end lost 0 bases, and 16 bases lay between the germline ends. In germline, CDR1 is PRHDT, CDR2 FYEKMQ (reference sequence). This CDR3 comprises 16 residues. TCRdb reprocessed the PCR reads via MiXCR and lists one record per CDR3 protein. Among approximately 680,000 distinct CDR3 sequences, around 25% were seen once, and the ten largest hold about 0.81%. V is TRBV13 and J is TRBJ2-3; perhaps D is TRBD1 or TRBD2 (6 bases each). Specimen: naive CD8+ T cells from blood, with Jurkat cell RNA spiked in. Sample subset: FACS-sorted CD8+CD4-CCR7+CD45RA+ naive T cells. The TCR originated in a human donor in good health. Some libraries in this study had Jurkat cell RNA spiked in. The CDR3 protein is CASSSPRGLSTDTQYF. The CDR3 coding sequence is TGTGCCAGCAGTTCCCCCCGGGGGCTTAGCACAGATACGCAGTATTTT.